This note documents a single TCR beta chain sequence. These data come from a study of technical replicates of blood from four donors. Germline V gene sequence: CDR1 MDHEN, CDR2 SYDVKM. J gave up 0 bases and V 4 bases, and 11 bases lay outside the gene matches. The CDR3 contains 19 residues. Repertoires were generated with immunoSEQ multiplex PCR, while TCRdb's copy carries only in-frame clones and drops some. The data show about 16,000 clones, approximately 87% seen once. Sample: PBMCs. The TCR was taken from a human donor in good health. J is TRBJ2-1 and V is TRBV28, with TRBD2 matching over 11 bases. The CDR3, as DNA: TGTGCCAGCAGTTCCCACGGACTAGCGGGCAAAAGCTCCTACAATGAGCAGTTCTTC. It encodes CASSSHGLAGKSSYNEQFF.